This T cell receptor (beta chain) was observed in a study of somatic mutations in cytotoxic T cells in rheumatoid arthritis. Whole-study context: Each patient's diagnosis was followed right away by a blood draw (30 ml EDTA), before any treatment. Flow cytometric sorting isolated some V beta antibody-stained T-cell populations at nearly 100% purity, and among them were V beta1+ cells that underwent TCRB sequencing.

This clone was observed a single time. The data were produced by immunoSEQ multiplex PCR, yet TCRdb's version contains in-frame clones alone and is incomplete. In the table there are more than 8,000 clones, roughly 90% of which are singletons. The specimen sequenced was CD4+ T cells sorted from blood. The clonotype originates from a woman between 18 and 29 years old with rheumatoid arthritis.

DNA for the CDR3: TGTGCCAGCAGCCCTACAACGCCGGGGTCCGAGCAGTACTTC. Amino acids: CASSPTTPGSEQYF. This chain links TRBV7-9 with TRBJ2-7; D may be TRBD2 (5 bases). The CDR3 has 14 amino acids. The germline V gene has CDR1 SEHNR and CDR2 FQNEAQ (reference sequence). V shed 5 bases and J shed 6 bases, with 17 bases lying between them. Filled out from reference TRBV7-9 and TRBJ2-7, the complete variable domain reads DTGVSQNPRHKITKRGQNVTFRCDPISEHNRLYWYRQTLGQGPEFLTYFQNEAQLEKSRLLSDRFSAERPKGSFSTLEIQRTEQGDSAMYLCASSPTTPGSEQYFGPGTRLTVT.